One sample yielded the 14 T cell receptor beta chains listed below, sequenced in a study of shared clonotypes between healthy human individuals. Terminally differentiated effector memory CD45RA+ cells were excluded by CCR7 positive selection of CD45RO-negative cells. Libraries were prepared by immunoSEQ multiplex PCR; TCRdb keeps only in-frame clonotypes and omits some of them. The data show 550,000 to 600,000 clones, roughly 98% seen once. The sample taken for sequencing was naive CD8+ T cells sorted from blood. These receptor sequences come from a man aged 25-45 years in good health.

The V gene is TRBV7-9, the J gene TRBJ2-3; 13 positions agree with TRBD2. The CDR3 is 18 amino acids. Germline V gives CDR1 SEHNR, CDR2 FQNEAQ (reference sequence). The trim removed 5 bases at V and 2 bases at J, leaving 10 bases unmatched. DNA for the CDR3: TGTGCCAGCAGCCCCGGGACTAGCGGGGTCTACTACACAGATACGCAGTATTTT. This gives the protein CASSPGTSGVYYTDTQYF.

The gene calls are TRBV13 and TRBJ2-1; tentative D call: TRBD2 (6 bases). Germline loops: CDR1 PRHDT, CDR2 FYEKMQ (reference sequence). The V and J ends lost 5 bases and 2 bases respectively, with 13 bases between them. CDR3 length: 15 amino acids. The CDR3 bases are TGTGCCAGCAGCCCTGAGGGACTGGCCTACAATGAGCAGTTCTTC. It codes for CASSPEGLAYNEQFF.

The V call is TRBV7-9, the J call TRBJ1-2; TRBD1 matches at 7 bases. CDR1 SEHNR and CDR2 FQNEAQ come from the germline V gene (reference sequence). The V and J ends lost 5 bases and 5 bases, in that order; junction bases with no gene match: 5. CDR3 length: 13 residues. The DNA for the CDR3 is TGTGCCAGCAGCAGACAGGGTAGATATGGCTACACCTTC. This encodes CASSRQGRYGYTF.

The rearrangement links TRBV29-1 to TRBJ1-4, with D perhaps matching TRBD1 (6 bases). Trimming left V 6 bases short and J 5 bases short, with 13 bases between. The CDR3 has 13 residues. Germline values: CDR1 SQVTM, CDR2 ANQGSEA. The CDR3 region has the DNA TGCAGCGTCGTGGACAGTATCAATGAAAAACTGTTTTTT. Translated: CSVVDSINEKLFF.

This chain connects TRBV11-2 to TRBJ2-3, with 13 bases aligning to TRBD2. Germline V gene sequence: CDR1 SGHAT, CDR2 FQNNGV. V lost 4 bases to trimming and J lost 4 bases; unmatched junction nucleotides: 14. The CDR3 loop spans 19 amino acids. CDR3 nucleotide sequence: TGTGCCAGCAGCTCCCTTGTCGGACTAGCGGGAGTGAAGGCAGATACGCAGTATTTT. Translating gives CASSSLVGLAGVKADTQYF.

This rearrangement joins TRBV7-9 to TRBJ2-2; 7 positions agree with TRBD1. The CDR3 is made up of 15 amino acids. Germline CDR1 and CDR2: SEHNR and FQNEAQ (reference sequence). Trimming at V came to 3 bases and at J to 6 bases, leaving 7 bases not matched to a gene. In nucleotides, the CDR3 is TGTGCCAGCAGCTTCTCGAACAGGGGAGCCGGGGAGCTGTTTTTT. Amino acid sequence: CASSFSNRGAGELFF.

The chain combines TRBV25-1 with TRBJ2-5, with D possibly TRBD2 on 7 matching bases. CDR3 length: 14 residues. V lost 6 bases and J lost 1, with 12 bases in between. Germline CDR1 MGHDK, CDR2 SYGVNS. CDR3 bases: TGTGCCAGCAGGGGGGGGCAGTTCCAAGAGACCCAGTACTTC. Its translation: CASRGGQFQETQYF.

This chain uses TRBV5-1 with TRBJ2-7; a weak D match, TRBD2 (6 bases). Trimming left V 2 bases short and J 5 bases short, with 11 bases between. CDR3 size: 13 residues. CDR1 and CDR2 (germline): SGHRS, YFSETQ. As DNA, the CDR3 is TGCGCCAGCAGCTTCACTAGCTGGGACGAGCAGTACTTC. Its translation is CASSFTSWDEQYF.

V and J are TRBV5-4 and TRBJ1-2; D ambiguous. The germline gives CDR1 SGHNT, CDR2 YYREEE (reference sequence). The CDR3 is 12 amino acids. Trimming shortened V by 4 bases and J by 6 bases, and 10 bases separated the two germline ends. The CDR3 is CASSLGLDGYTF. The CDR3 bases are TGTGCCAGCAGCCTAGGACTTGATGGCTACACCTTC.

The chain has TRBV29-1 and TRBJ2-1; 9 positions agree with TRBD1. Germline-derived CDR1 and CDR2 are SQVTM and ANQGSEA. This CDR3 has 15 amino acids. V lost 0 bases, J lost 7 bases, and 7 bases stayed unmatched. The CDR3 loop is CSVEDQTGGENEQFF. The DNA of the CDR3 is TGCAGCGTTGAAGATCAGACAGGGGGTGAGAATGAGCAGTTCTTC.

V and J are TRBV9 and TRBJ1-2, with 8 bases matching TRBD1. Looked up from germline, CDR1 is SGDLS and CDR2 is YYNGEE. CDR3 length: 12 residues. J was trimmed by 6 bases and V by 5 bases; bases with no gene match: 3. The CDR3: CASRRGQDGYTF. In nucleotides, the CDR3 is TGTGCCAGCAGACGGGGACAGGATGGCTACACCTTC.

The chain links TRBV7-9 to TRBJ2-1, with D hard to call. The CDR3 is 14 amino acids. The V gene's germline CDR1 is SEHNR and CDR2 FQNEAQ (reference sequence). Trimming took 4 bases from V and 4 from J, leaving 11 bases between them. The CDR3 nucleotides read TGTGCCAGCAGCTCCACTATAGAGTACAATGAGCAGTTCTTC. It encodes CASSSTIEYNEQFF.

A note on this clone: At the DNA level, this CDR3 is encoded by other sequences in the same sample as well. V gene TRBV9 combines with J gene TRBJ2-1; D gene uncertain. The CDR3 runs 11 residues. V dropped 1 base and J dropped 9 bases, with 5 bases sitting between them. Germline CDR1 reads SGDLS; CDR2 reads YYNGEE. In DNA, the CDR3 is TGTGCCAGCAGCGTATCTAGTGAGCAGTTCTTC. This translates into CASSVSSEQFF.

The chain couples TRBV6-5 to TRBJ2-7; 8 bases are a match to TRBD1. The V gene's germline CDR1 is MNHEY and CDR2 SVGAGI. The J segment lost 2 bases and the V segment lost 0 bases, leaving 6 bases of the junction unmatched. The CDR3 contains 16 residues. CDR3 coding DNA: TGTGCCAGCAGTTACTCGAAAACAGGGGGTACCTACGAGCAGTACTTC. As protein: CASSYSKTGGTYEQYF.